This T cell receptor beta chain was found in a study of T cell responses to AZD1222 COVID-19 vaccine. General study findings and limits: It was only after the peak T cell response that any repertoires were sampled. Clonal diversity may have been underestimated in mostly white British donors. Vaccine-associated CD4 TCRs spanned spike, dominant at 160-218 and 743-854. Just a handful of AZD1222 recipients tested seropositive at baseline.

Trimming took 5 bases from V and 6 from J; bases not matched to a gene: 11. The CDR3 has 15 residues. Germline CDR1 SEHNR, CDR2 FQNEAQ (reference sequence). The repertoire was sequenced with immunoSEQ multiplex PCR; TCRdb's copy has only in-frame clones and lacks some. Of more than 80,000 clones listed, 90% are singletons. Concerning this clone: What it binds is unknown.

The specimen comprised peripheral blood, sampled 28 days after the second AZD1222 dose. The sequence derives from an adult who received the AZD1222 COVID-19 vaccine. The chain combines TRBV7-9 with TRBJ2-7; TRBD1 matches at 9 bases. Here the CDR3 DNA reads TGTGCCAGCAGCGCACGGGACAGGGTTGTGGCCGAGCAGTACTTC. The encoded protein is CASSARDRVVAEQYF.